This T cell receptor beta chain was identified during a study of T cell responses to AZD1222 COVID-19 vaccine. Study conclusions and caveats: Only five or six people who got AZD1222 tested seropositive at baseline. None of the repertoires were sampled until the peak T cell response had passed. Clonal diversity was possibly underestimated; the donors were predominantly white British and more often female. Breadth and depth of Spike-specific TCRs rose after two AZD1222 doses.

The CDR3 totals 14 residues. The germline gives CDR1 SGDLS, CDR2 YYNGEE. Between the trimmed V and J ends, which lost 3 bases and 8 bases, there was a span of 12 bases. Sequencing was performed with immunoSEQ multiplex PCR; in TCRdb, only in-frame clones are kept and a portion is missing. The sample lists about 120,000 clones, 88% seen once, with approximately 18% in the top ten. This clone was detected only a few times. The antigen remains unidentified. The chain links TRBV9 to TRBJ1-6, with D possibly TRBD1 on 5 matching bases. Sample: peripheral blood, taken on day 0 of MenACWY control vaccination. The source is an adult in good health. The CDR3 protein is CASSEQAADSPLHF. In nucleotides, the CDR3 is TGTGCCAGCAGCGAACAGGCTGCAGATTCACCCCTCCACTTT.